The present T cell receptor beta chain was sequenced within a study of T-cell memory formation after mild COVID-19. This clonotype was seen more than once but under ten times. Its antigen is unidentified. Overall study results and limits: Pre-infection memory carried some responding clones, suggesting that cross-reactive memory joined.

Germline V lookup: CDR1 MGHRA, CDR2 YSYEKL. V shed 4 bases and J shed 5 bases, with 11 bases lying between them. The CDR3 consists of 14 residues. One entry per CDR3 protein results from TCRdb running MiXCR on the 5' RACE reads. The table shows 300,000 to 400,000 distinct CDR3 sequences, with about an eighth occurring only once. The sequenced sample was PBMCs or a T cell subset sorted from them (not recorded which). This clonotype was obtained from a man in his late teens or twenties who had mild COVID-19 (a few samples of this study predate the infection). Cell type and time point are not known. The chain has TRBV4-1 and TRBJ2-2, with a possible D match to TRBD2 (6 bases). The CDR3 spells CASSPLAQTGELFF. CDR3 DNA: TGCGCCAGCAGCCCACTAGCTCAGACCGGGGAGCTGTTTTTT.